Listed below are T cell receptor beta chains from one sample, sequenced in a study of CD8 T cells in ankylosing spondylitis. One entry per CDR3 protein, called by TCRdb with MiXCR from the 5' RACE reads. The data show about 400,000 distinct CDR3 sequences, 20% to 25% seen once. Specimen: blood, either unsorted or a sorted T cell fraction (not recorded which). These TCRs come from a male donor with ankylosing spondylitis or in good health (not recorded which). The CDR3 runs from the conserved cysteine through the conserved F or W. D genes are given only for firm matches. Size is stated for part of the rows, as once, few or many counts, or as a class when the clone is expanded.

D | J | V | size | DNA | CDR3
TRBD1 | TRBJ2-7 | TRBV28 | NA | TGTGCCAGCAGTTTAAGTACCGGACGACAGGGGGCCGCCTACGAGCAGTACTTC | CASSLSTGRQGAAYEQYF
TRBD2 | TRBJ2-5 | TRBV5-1 | NA | TGCGCCAGCAGCTTGAGGCCTAGCGGGGGGACAGAGACCCAGTACTTC | CASSLRPSGGTETQYF
NA | TRBJ2-1 | TRBV6-2/TRBV6-3 | NA | TGTGCCAGCAGTTATAAAGGGGTACGTGAGCAGTTCTTC | CASSYKGVREQFF
TRBD2 | TRBJ2-5 | TRBV20-1 | few | TGCAGTGCTAGAGGCCTAGCGGGGGGATTTGGAGAGACCCAGTACTTC | CSARGLAGGFGETQYF
NA | TRBJ1-5 | TRBV12-3/TRBV12-4 | NA | TGTGCCAGCAGTTCTGGCAGCAGGGCTAAGCATTTT | CASSSGSRAKHF
NA | TRBJ2-2 | TRBV6-5 | NA | TGTGCCAGCAGTTACTCGAGGGAAGGCGACGGGGAGCTGTTTTTT | CASSYSREGDGELFF
TRBD2 | TRBJ2-3 | TRBV6-2/TRBV6-3 | NA | TGTGCCAGCAGTTACCCCCCCGGCGGGGGGGCCTCAGATACGCAGTATTTT | CASSYPPGGGASDTQYF
NA | TRBJ2-2 | TRBV5-6 | NA | TGTGCCAGCAGCTTCTGGAACACCGGGGAGCTGTTTTTT | CASSFWNTGELFF
NA | TRBJ1-1 | TRBV9 | few | TGTGCCAGCAGCGATCGCGATTCTGAAGCTTTCTTT | CASSDRDSEAFF
TRBD1 | TRBJ2-7 | TRBV24-1 | NA | TGTGCCACCAGTGGTCCTGGGACAGTCTACGAGCAGTACTTC | CATSGPGTVYEQYF
TRBD1 | TRBJ2-1 | TRBV4-2 | NA | TGTGCCAGCAGCCAAGTCCGGGACAGCTACTACAATGAGCAGTTCTTC | CASSQVRDSYYNEQFF
NA | TRBJ2-3 | TRBV5-5 | NA | TGTGCCAGCAGCTTGGAGGGGGGGATCACAGATACGCAGTATTTT | CASSLEGGITDTQYF
NA | TRBJ2-3 | TRBV6-5 | few | TGTGCCAGCAGTCACGACGTAGATTCTAGCACAGATACGCAGTATTTT | CASSHDVDSSTDTQYF
TRBD1 | TRBJ1-2 | TRBV9 | few | TGTGCCAGCAGCGATACAGGGGAGAAGGGCTATGGCTACACCTTC | CASSDTGEKGYGYTF
NA | TRBJ1-1 | TRBV4-1 | many | TGCGCCAGCAGCCAAGTTTTCGGGGTTGAAGCTTTCTTT | CASSQVFGVEAFF
NA | TRBJ2-7 | TRBV27 | NA | TGTGCCAGCAGTCCCCGCGGGATTCACTACGAGCAGTACTTC | CASSPRGIHYEQYF
TRBD1 | TRBJ1-2 | TRBV12-3/TRBV12-4 | few | TGTGCCAGCAGTGTATCCTACAGGGGACTCTACACCTTC | CASSVSYRGLYTF
TRBD1 | TRBJ1-5 | TRBV27 | NA | TGTGCCAGCAGTCCGACAGGGGCCAGTCAGCCCCAGCATTTT | CASSPTGASQPQHF
NA | TRBJ1-1 | TRBV7-9 | few | TGTGCCAGCAGCCACGGGTCCGACACTGAAGCTTTCTTT | CASSHGSDTEAFF
TRBD2 | TRBJ2-7 | TRBV2 | NA | TGTGCCACTAAAAGCGGGGGGGGCCTAGTCTACGAGCAGTACTTC | CATKSGGGLVYEQYF
NA | TRBJ2-2 | TRBV3-1 | NA | TGTGCCAGCACGACCTTGGACTCCACGAACACCGGGGAGCTGTTTTTT | CASTTLDSTNTGELFF
NA | TRBJ2-5 | TRBV5-5 | NA | TGTGCCAGCAGCTCTAGGGGATCCCAAGAGACCCAGTACTTC | CASSSRGSQETQYF
NA | TRBJ2-7 | TRBV27 | NA | TGTGCCAGCAGTCCGGGACGGTCCTACGAGCAGTACTTC | CASSPGRSYEQYF
NA | TRBJ2-4 | TRBV10-1 | few | TGCGCCAGCAGTGAGATCAGGGCAGGGCGGACCAAAAACATTCAGTACTTC | CASSEIRAGRTKNIQYF
TRBD2 | TRBJ2-5 | TRBV9 | NA | TGTGCCAGCAGCGACCTAGCGGGGGAAGAGACCCAGTACTTC | CASSDLAGEETQYF
NA | TRBJ2-2 | TRBV21-1 | NA | TGTGCCAGCAACACCACTCCGGGGGCAAACGGGGAGCTGTTTTTT | CASNTTPGANGELFF
NA | TRBJ2-7 | TRBV7-9 | few | TGTGCCAGCAGCTTATACCGTGGGGGCTCCTACGAGCAGTACTTC | CASSLYRGGSYEQYF
TRBD1 | TRBJ2-2 | TRBV2 | NA | TGTGCCAGCTTTTTCTGGGGACAGGGCAAGACCGGAGAGCTGTTTTTT | CASFFWGQGKTGELFF
NA | TRBJ1-1 | TRBV6-1 | NA | TGTGCCAGCAATGGGGGCGGGGTGATCACTGAAGCTTTCTTT | CASNGGGVITEAFF
NA | TRBJ2-6 | TRBV12-3/TRBV12-4 | few | TGTGCCAGCAGTTGGGGACTTTCTGGGGCCAACGTCCTGACTTTC | CASSWGLSGANVLTF
NA | TRBJ2-3 | TRBV7-9 | NA | TGTGCCAGCAGCCCACAGGCTTCGCCAGATACGCAGTATTTT | CASSPQASPDTQYF
NA | TRBJ2-7 | TRBV5-1 | few | TGCGCCAGCAGCTTGGACCACTCACTCGAGCAGTACTTC | CASSLDHSLEQYF
TRBD2 | TRBJ2-7 | TRBV27 | NA | TGTGCCAGCAGTTTGGATCGGGGGGGCGAGCAGTACTTC | CASSLDRGGEQYF
TRBD1 | TRBJ2-3 | TRBV18 | NA | TGTGCCAGCTCACCACCGGGAGACAGGGCTATCACAGATACGCAGTATTTT | CASSPPGDRAITDTQYF
NA | TRBJ2-5 | TRBV6-5 | few | TGTGCCAGCAGCTTAATTTCAGGGGAGCGAGAGACCCAGTACTTC | CASSLISGERETQYF
TRBD1 | TRBJ2-4 | TRBV29-1 | NA | TGCAGCGCCTCTGGACAGGGGCACCGGCCCGTGGGGAACATTCAGTACTTC | CSASGQGHRPVGNIQYF
NA | TRBJ2-5 | TRBV11-1 | few | TGTGCCAGCAGCCCCCCTGGAGAGGAACAGCTTCTTCACGAGACCCAGTACTTC | CASSPPGEEQLLHETQYF
TRBD2 | TRBJ2-7 | TRBV9 | NA | TGTGCCAGCAGCGTAGCAGCGGGGGCGCACGAGCAGTACTTC | CASSVAAGAHEQYF
TRBD1 | TRBJ2-7 | TRBV27 | NA | TGTGCCAGCAGGCCTGATACCGGGACAGGGTACTACGAGCAGTACTTC | CASRPDTGTGYYEQYF
TRBD2 | TRBJ2-7 | TRBV12-3/TRBV12-4 | NA | TGTGCCAGCAGTTACCCCCCCGTAGCGGGGGGTGCCTACGAGCAGTACTTC | CASSYPPVAGGAYEQYF
NA | TRBJ2-3 | TRBV12-3/TRBV12-4 | few | TGTGCCAGCAGTTTAGCGGCAGGGGTAGGAGATACGCAGTATTTT | CASSLAAGVGDTQYF
NA | TRBJ2-3 | TRBV12-3/TRBV12-4 | NA | TGTGCCAGCAGTTTATCCGGGACAAGAACAGATACGCAGTATTTT | CASSLSGTRTDTQYF